This record looks at one TCR beta chain sequence and its context. Its antigen has not been determined. No base quality values were provided; no much bigger clone lies one nucleotide off. Whole blood was collected in K2EDTA tubes by collaborating institutions according to the institutions' own protocols. For TCRbeta analysis, collaborators shipped samples as frozen whole blood, isolated PBMCs, or DNA extracted from either of those sample types. The sample belongs to a study of blood T cell repertoires in COVID-19 (TCRdb year 2020). About the study as a whole: Samples from collaborators originated in the United States, Italy and Spain and spanned both the acute and convalescent phases of COVID-19. The prospective study material was composed of cDNA or gDNA derived from T cells, B-cell-depleted T cells, or PBMCs. Deeply sampled blood TCRbeta repertoires from subjects exposed to, actively infected with, or recovered from COVID-19 were included in the dataset. A freely available public database, intended as a resource for researchers studying the immune response to SARS-CoV-2, is where the repertoires were released. Samples came from the ongoing ImmuneRACE study (first 160 participants) plus 1,254 subjects from 6 global collaborators. Sample metadata almost always included a de-identified subject ID, COVID-19 status, age in years and sex. HLA class I and class II types, where available, came from metadata supplied by the sample provider rather than from assay-based typing. The paper as a whole reports these results and caveats: The amount of clinical and demographic metadata varied by source and participant and was provided uncurated.

TCRbeta CDR3 regions were amplified from genomic DNA using the immunoSEQ Assay, a bias-controlled multiplex PCR. In the authors' own workflow: Nucleated cell counts per sample were estimated from amplification of reference gene primers within the assay. Sequence reads were collapsed and filtered to measure the absolute abundance of every unique TCRbeta CDR3 rearrangement. For each sample, productive Simpson clonality was calculated as the square root of Simpson's diversity index across productive rearrangements. Not all clones reach the TCRdb copy of this immuneACCESS table, which keeps in-frame sequences only. Checked studies attribute under half of the gap to unresolved V genes and leave the rest unexplained. The V and J calls and the clone size are those of that table, but D and trimming were determined from the DNA. The sample yields approximately 170,000 clones; 80% to 90% were counted once. The ten largest account for more than 3% of the sample.

The specimen sequenced was peripheral blood. This TCR was sampled from a woman in her sixties or seventies with acute or convalescent COVID-19.

The nucleotide sequence reads as follows: TGTGCCACCAGCAGGGTGCTAGCGGGGGGAGAGCAGTACTTC. Protein translation: CATSRVLAGGEQYF. The chain joins TRBV15 to TRBJ2-7; TRBD2 aligns with 11 central bases. The CDR3 contains 14 residues, cysteine and phenylalanine counted. Of the read, only the CDR3 DNA is kept; its 42 bases are in frame from base 1. Compared with germline, V lacks 3 bases and J lacks 7 bases; bases without a gene match: 5. The germline V gene (reference sequence) supplies CDR1 LNHNV and CDR2 YYDKDF. Full variable domain (CDR3 extended with the reference TRBV15 and TRBJ2-7 proteins): DAMVIQNPRYQVTQFGKPVTLSCSQTLNHNVMYWYQQKSSQAPKLLFHYYDKDFNNEADTPDNFQSRRPNTSFCFLDIRSPGLGDTAMYLCATSRVLAGGEQYFGPGTRLTVT.